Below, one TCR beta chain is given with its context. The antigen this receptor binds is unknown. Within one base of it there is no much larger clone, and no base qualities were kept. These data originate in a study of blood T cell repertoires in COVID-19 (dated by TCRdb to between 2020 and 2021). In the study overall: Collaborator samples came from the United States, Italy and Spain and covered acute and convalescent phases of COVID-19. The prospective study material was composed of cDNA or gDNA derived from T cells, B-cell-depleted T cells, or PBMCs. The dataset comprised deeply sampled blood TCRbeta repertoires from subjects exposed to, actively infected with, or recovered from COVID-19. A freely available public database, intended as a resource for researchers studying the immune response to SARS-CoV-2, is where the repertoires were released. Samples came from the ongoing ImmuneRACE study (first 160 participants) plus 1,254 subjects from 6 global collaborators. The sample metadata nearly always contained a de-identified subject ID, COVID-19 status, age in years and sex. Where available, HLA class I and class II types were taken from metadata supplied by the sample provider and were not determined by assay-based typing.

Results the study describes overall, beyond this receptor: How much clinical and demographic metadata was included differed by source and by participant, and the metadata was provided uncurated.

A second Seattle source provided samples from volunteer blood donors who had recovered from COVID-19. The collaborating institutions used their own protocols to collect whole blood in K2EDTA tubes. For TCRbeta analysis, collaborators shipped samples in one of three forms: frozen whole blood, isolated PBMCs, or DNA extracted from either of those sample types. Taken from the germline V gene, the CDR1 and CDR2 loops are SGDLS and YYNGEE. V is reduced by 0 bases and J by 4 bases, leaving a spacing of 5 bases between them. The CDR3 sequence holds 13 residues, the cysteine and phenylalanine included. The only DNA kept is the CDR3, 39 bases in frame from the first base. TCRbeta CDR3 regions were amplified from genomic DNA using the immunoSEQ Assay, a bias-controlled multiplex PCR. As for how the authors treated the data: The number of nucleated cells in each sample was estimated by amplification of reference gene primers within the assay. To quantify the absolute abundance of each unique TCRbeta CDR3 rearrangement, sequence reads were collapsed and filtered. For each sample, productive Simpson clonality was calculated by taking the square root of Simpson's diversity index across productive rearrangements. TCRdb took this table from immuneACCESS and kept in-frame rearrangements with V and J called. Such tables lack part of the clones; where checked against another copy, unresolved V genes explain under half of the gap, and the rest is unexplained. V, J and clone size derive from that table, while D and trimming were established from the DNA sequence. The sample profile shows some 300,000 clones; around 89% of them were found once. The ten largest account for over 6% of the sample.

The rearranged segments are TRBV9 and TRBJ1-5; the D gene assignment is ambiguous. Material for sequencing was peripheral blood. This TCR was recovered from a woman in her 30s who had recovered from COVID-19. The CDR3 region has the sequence CASSVGENQPQHF. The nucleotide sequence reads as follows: TGTGCCAGCAGCGTAGGAGAGAATCAGCCCCAGCATTTT.